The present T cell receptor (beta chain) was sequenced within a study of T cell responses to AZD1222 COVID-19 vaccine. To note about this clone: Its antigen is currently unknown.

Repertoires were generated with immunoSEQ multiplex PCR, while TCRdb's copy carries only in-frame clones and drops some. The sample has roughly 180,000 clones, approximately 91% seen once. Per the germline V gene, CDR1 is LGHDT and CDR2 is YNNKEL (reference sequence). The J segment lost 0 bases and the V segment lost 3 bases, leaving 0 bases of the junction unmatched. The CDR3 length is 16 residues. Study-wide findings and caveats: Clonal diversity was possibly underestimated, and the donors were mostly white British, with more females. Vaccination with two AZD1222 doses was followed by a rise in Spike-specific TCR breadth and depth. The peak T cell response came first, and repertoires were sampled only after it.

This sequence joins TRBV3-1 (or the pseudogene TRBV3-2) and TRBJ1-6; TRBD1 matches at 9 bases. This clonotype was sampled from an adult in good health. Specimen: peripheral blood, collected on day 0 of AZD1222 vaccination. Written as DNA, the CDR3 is TGTGCCAGCAGCCAGACAGGGGGCTCCTATAATTCACCCCTCCACTTT. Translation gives CASSQTGGSYNSPLHF.